This is a list of T cell receptor beta chains from one sample in a study of blood T cell repertoires in COVID-19. The repertoire was sequenced with immunoSEQ multiplex PCR; TCRdb's copy has only in-frame clones and lacks some. The table records about 120,000 clones, over 80% of them present only once. Sequenced: PBMCs or T cells enriched from blood (not recorded which). The receptor source for this set is a woman between 25 and 40 years old who had recovered from COVID-19. Each CDR3 is given with its conserved first and last residue. The D gene is left open where the match is weak. Clone size is shown for a subset of rows, as once, few, many or a class of expanded clone.

D: .; V: TRBV6-2/TRBV6-3; size: .; J: TRBJ1-1; DNA: TGTGCCAGCAGTTCGCCGACAGCTAACACTGAAGCTTTCTTT; CDR3: CASSSPTANTEAFF
D: .; V: TRBV5-5; size: .; J: TRBJ1-5; DNA: TGTGCCAGCAGCCCCACCGGGGGGATCGGTCAGCCCCAGCATTTT; CDR3: CASSPTGGIGQPQHF
D: .; V: TRBV7-9; size: .; J: TRBJ2-1; DNA: TGTGCCAGCACCCCAGGGGGGTCCTACAATGAGCAGTTCTTC; CDR3: CASTPGGSYNEQFF
D: .; V: TRBV5-1; size: .; J: TRBJ2-1; DNA: TGCGCCAGCAGCTTGGACTCTTCCTACAATGAGCAGTTCTTC; CDR3: CASSLDSSYNEQFF
D: TRBD1; V: TRBV25-1; size: .; J: TRBJ2-2; DNA: TGTGCCAGCACGACAGGGCTGACCGGGGAGCTGTTTTTT; CDR3: CASTTGLTGELFF
D: .; V: TRBV18; size: .; J: TRBJ1-6; DNA: TGTGCCAGCTCACCCCTTAATTCACCCCTCCACTTT; CDR3: CASSPLNSPLHF
D: .; V: TRBV7-8; size: once; J: TRBJ2-2; DNA: TGTGCCAGCAGCCAAGCTAGCACCGGGGAGCTGTTTTTT; CDR3: CASSQASTGELFF
D: TRBD1; V: TRBV11-3; size: .; J: TRBJ2-7; DNA: TGTGCCAGCAGCCCCGGGACAGCAAGAAGCGAGCAGTACTTC; CDR3: CASSPGTARSEQYF
D: .; V: TRBV16; size: .; J: TRBJ1-5; DNA: TGTGCCAGCAGCCAATTACGAACAGGGAATCAGCCCCAGCATTTT; CDR3: CASSQLRTGNQPQHF
D: .; V: TRBV5-1; size: few; J: TRBJ2-1; DNA: TGCGCCAGCAGCTTGGCCGCAGGGATCTCCTACAATGAGCAGTTCTTC; CDR3: CASSLAAGISYNEQFF
D: .; V: TRBV7-9; size: .; J: TRBJ1-2; DNA: TGTGCCAGCAGCTTAGAAGCAGGGTCCGATGGCTACACCTTC; CDR3: CASSLEAGSDGYTF
D: TRBD2; V: TRBV9; size: .; J: TRBJ2-1; DNA: TGTGCCAGCAGCGTGGTAGCGGGAGGTTCCTACAATGAGCAGTTCTTC; CDR3: CASSVVAGGSYNEQFF
D: TRBD2; V: TRBV12-3/TRBV12-4; size: once; J: TRBJ2-1; DNA: TGTGCCAGCAGTTTAGCGCGGGGGAATGAGCAGTTCTTC; CDR3: CASSLARGNEQFF
D: TRBD1; V: TRBV28; size: .; J: TRBJ2-5; DNA: TGTGCCAGCAGTTTTAGCCGACCTCCCGGACAGGGGTACCAAGAGACCCAGTACTTC; CDR3: CASSFSRPPGQGYQETQYF
D: .; V: TRBV7-2; size: .; J: TRBJ1-6; DNA: TGTGCCAGCAGCTTAAGTGGGTTGCGGAATTCACCCCTCCACTTT; CDR3: CASSLSGLRNSPLHF
D: TRBD2; V: TRBV5-4; size: .; J: TRBJ2-3; DNA: TGTGCCAGCAGCGACGGACTAGCATTCACAGATACGCAGTATTTT; CDR3: CASSDGLAFTDTQYF
D: TRBD2; V: TRBV28; size: .; J: TRBJ2-5; DNA: TGTGCCAGCGCCACCCGTCGGTCTAGCGGGAGGGCCCAAGAGACCCAGTACTTC; CDR3: CASATRRSSGRAQETQYF
D: TRBD1; V: TRBV7-2; size: .; J: TRBJ1-4; DNA: TGTGCCAGCAGCTCGGGGACAGTCGGGAGTGAAAAACTGTTTTTT; CDR3: CASSSGTVGSEKLFF
D: .; V: TRBV4-3; size: .; J: TRBJ1-3; DNA: TGCGCCAGCAGCCAAGATCAAGGGGTGTTAGGAAACACCATATATTTT; CDR3: CASSQDQGVLGNTIYF
D: .; V: TRBV3-1/TRBV3-2; size: .; J: TRBJ1-1; DNA: TGTGCCAGCAGCCTCCCGCAAGGGGGTAACACTGAAGCTTTCTTT; CDR3: CASSLPQGGNTEAFF
D: TRBD2; V: TRBV3-1/TRBV3-2; size: .; J: TRBJ2-7; DNA: TGTGCCAGCAGCCGCCCCGGGACTAGCGGGATACACGAGCAGTACTTC; CDR3: CASSRPGTSGIHEQYF
D: TRBD1; V: TRBV7-8; size: .; J: TRBJ1-4; DNA: TGTGCCAGCAGCTTCCGGACAGGGGCGTTAGGTGAAAAACTGTTTTTT; CDR3: CASSFRTGALGEKLFF
D: .; V: TRBV14; size: few; J: TRBJ2-7; DNA: TGTGCCAGCAGCCTTACGGGCAGGGCCCACGAGCAGTACTTC; CDR3: CASSLTGRAHEQYF
D: .; V: TRBV5-1; size: .; J: TRBJ2-3; DNA: TGCGCCAGCAGCCCAGACAACACAGATACGCAGTATTTT; CDR3: CASSPDNTDTQYF
D: .; V: TRBV7-2; size: .; J: TRBJ1-6; DNA: TGTGCCAGCAGCTTAGCGCAGGGGTGGGATAATTCACCCCTCCACTTT; CDR3: CASSLAQGWDNSPLHF
D: .; V: TRBV25-1; size: .; J: TRBJ1-5; DNA: TGTGCCAGCAGTTCCACGGGAGGAGGTGCCGGGGGCAATCAGCCCCAGCATTTT; CDR3: CASSSTGGGAGGNQPQHF